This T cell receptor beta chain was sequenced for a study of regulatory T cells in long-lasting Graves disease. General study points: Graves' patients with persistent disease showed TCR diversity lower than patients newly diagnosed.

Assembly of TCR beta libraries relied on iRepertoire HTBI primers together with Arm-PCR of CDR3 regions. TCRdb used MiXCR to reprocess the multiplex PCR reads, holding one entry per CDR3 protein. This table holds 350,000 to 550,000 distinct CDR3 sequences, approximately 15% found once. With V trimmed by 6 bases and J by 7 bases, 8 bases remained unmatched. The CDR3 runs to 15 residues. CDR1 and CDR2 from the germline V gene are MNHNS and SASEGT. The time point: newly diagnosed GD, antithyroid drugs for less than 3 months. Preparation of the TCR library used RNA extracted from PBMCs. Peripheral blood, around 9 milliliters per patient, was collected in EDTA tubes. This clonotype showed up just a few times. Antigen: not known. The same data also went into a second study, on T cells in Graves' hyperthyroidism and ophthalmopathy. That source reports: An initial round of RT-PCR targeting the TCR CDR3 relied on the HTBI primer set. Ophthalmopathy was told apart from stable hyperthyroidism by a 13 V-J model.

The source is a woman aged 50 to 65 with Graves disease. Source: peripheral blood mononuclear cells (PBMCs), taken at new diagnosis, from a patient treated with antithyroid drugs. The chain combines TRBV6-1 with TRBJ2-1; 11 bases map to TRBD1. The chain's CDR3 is CASRLGQGVVNEQFF. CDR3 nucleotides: TGTGCCAGCAGATTGGGACAGGGGGTTGTTAATGAGCAGTTCTTC.